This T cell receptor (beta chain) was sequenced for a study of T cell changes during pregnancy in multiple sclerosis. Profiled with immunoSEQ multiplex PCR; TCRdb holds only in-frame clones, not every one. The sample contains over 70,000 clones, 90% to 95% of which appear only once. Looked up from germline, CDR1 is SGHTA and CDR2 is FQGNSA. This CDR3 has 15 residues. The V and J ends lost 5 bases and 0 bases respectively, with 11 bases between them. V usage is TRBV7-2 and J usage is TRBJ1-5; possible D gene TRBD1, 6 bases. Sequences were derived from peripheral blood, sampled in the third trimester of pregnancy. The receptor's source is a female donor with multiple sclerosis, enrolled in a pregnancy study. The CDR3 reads CASSLGHLSNQPQHF. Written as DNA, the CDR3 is TGTGCCAGCAGCCTGGGACACCTTAGCAATCAGCCCCAGCATTTT.